This T cell receptor beta chain emerged from a study of shared clonotypes between healthy human individuals (dated by TCRdb to between 2020 and 2021). Background on the whole study: Three men and two women, aged 18 to 49 years, made up the cohort. Between about 0.94 and 10 billion PBMCs per donor were obtained by leukapheresis. To estimate repertoire size and how much clonotype sharing occurs between individuals, the study deeply sequenced the blood TCR repertoires of 4 to 6 healthy adults. Different laboratories and diverse techniques were used to prepare libraries and sequence TCR repertoires, to increase sequencing depth and limit assay-specific biases. For each donor, CD4 naive and CD4 memory were each run on three plates, CD8 naive on two plates, and CD8 memory on one plate. What the study reported, not specific to this receptor: Based on pairwise subsampling, the degree of clonotype sharing among donors was expected to be affected by sequencing depth. The small number of donors limited the genetic and exposure-history diversity represented. Compared with non-shared clonotypes, the clonotypes found in all four sorted-subset donors had higher generation probabilities. Estimated clonotype richness was generally larger for naive than for memory subsets. Across four donors, roughly 5.4% of naive CD4, around 3.5% of naive CD8, 2.3% of memory CD4, and roughly 0.41% of memory CD8 clonotypes were shared. Sampling was limited to blood, and TCR repertoires in tissue likely differ from TCR repertoires in blood. Rarefaction of sorted-subset datasets indicated incomplete sequencing despite the large sequencing depth.

TCR CDR3 regions were amplified from genomic DNA by multiplex PCR using the deep immunoSEQ assay. For each cell subset, the extracted genomic DNA was distributed evenly across all wells of several immunoSEQ 96-well plates, and each plate served as one replicate. For sorted subsets, about 0.2 ug genomic DNA, equal to tens of thousands of T cell genomes, was loaded into each replicate PCR. Purified libraries were quantified with a Qubit 3.0 fluorometer, sized on a Bioanalyzer 2100, and re-quantified with the KAPA Library Quantification kit. Every immunoSEQ 96-well plate was sequenced on a dedicated single-read 150-cycle Illumina NextSeq 550 flow cell. The authors' analysis ran thus. Because the immunoSEQ output held only junctional sequences and lacked quality scores, the filtering could not match the filtering applied to full-length reads. Sequences were annotated with PyIR, a Python wrapper for IgBLAST v1.9, and V/J genes and CDR3 were assigned using IMGT germline references. Any read was removed if the V/J assignment was weak (E-value above 1e-6), the CDR3 was missing, or the read contained stop codons, out-of-frame junctions, or ambiguous translated residues. V3J clonotypes were defined as sequences sharing the same inferred V gene, J gene, and CDR3 amino acid sequence. Percentage overlap between repertoires was calculated by dividing the number of shared unique clonotypes by the size of the smaller repertoire. Repertoire richness was assessed with RTK rarefaction, the Chao1 estimator, and Recon v2.1 estimates of unobserved clonotypes. Generation probabilities were computed with OLGA for all TCRbeta clonotypes obtained by the gDNA method from four donors. Held by TCRdb, this immuneACCESS table contains in-frame sequences only and omits some clones. Under half of the omission traces to an unresolved V gene where checked; the cause of the rest is unknown. Clone size and the V and J calls come from that table; the DNA yielded D and trimming. The sample table records over 95,000 clones; under 70% of these occur just once. Clones ranked in the top ten supply 24% of the sample.

The donors were healthy, HIV-negative adults with no recently reported acute infections or vaccinations. Only Caucasian adults living in Nashville, Tennessee, USA were represented among the donors. The CD8 memory samples were a combination of magnetically selected CD45RO+ cells and CCR7-negative CD45RA+ effector memory (TemRA) cells. Blood was collected by leukapheresis, and PBMCs were isolated by Ficoll-Histopaque density gradient centrifugation and then cryopreserved in liquid nitrogen vapor phase. Purity and quantity of every magnetically sorted T cell population were checked by analytical flow cytometry. From each sorted fraction, genomic DNA was isolated and quantified by UV absorbance on a Nanodrop 2000c. V sheds 0 bases and J sheds 3 bases, leaving 12 bases between their ends. Per the germline V gene, MRHNA is the CDR1 and SNTAGT is the CDR2. CDR3 length: 16 amino acids, cysteine to phenylalanine. The read is trimmed to its CDR3 DNA, 48 bases read in frame from base 1.

This clone was seen many times. This receptor's antigen is unknown. No base quality information exists; no much larger clone differs at one position. The sequence was obtained from a woman in her 30s in good health. The chain is assembled from TRBV6-4 and TRBJ2-1, and possibly TRBD1, on 6 matching bases. Sequences were obtained from memory CD8+ T cells sorted from blood. Per the publication, the cell subset or site label means: CD45RO+ cells pooled with CCR7-negative TemRA cells. The nucleotide sequence is TGTGCCAGCAGTGACTCTAGAAGAGGGGGCTACAATGAGCAGTTCTTC. Its protein is CASSDSRRGGYNEQFF.